One and the same sample provided the 22 T cell receptor beta chains below, sequenced in a study of blood T cells in healthy people across ages. A J-beta primer mix and a sample-barcoded 5' primer were used in a second PCR of roughly 6 to 11 cycles. Each CDR3 protein is one row after TCRdb ran MiXCR on the 5' RACE reads. In the table there are roughly 1,700,000 distinct CDR3 sequences, 28% of which are singletons. The sequenced material came from blood. These receptors all come from a woman in her twenties or thirties in good health.

This clonotype was observed a few times. The chain links TRBV6-5 to TRBJ1-5; D is unclear. CDR3 length equals 15 residues. The V end was cut by 4 bases, the J end by 6 bases, with 16 bases between. In germline, CDR1 is MNHEY, CDR2 SVGAGI. CDR3 in DNA: TGTGCCAGCAGTTTTTCTAACGGGGTAGGTCAGCCCCAGCATTTT. Translation: CASSFSNGVGQPQHF.

The chain couples TRBV3-1 to TRBJ2-7; 9 bases line up with TRBD2. The DNA end lines up better with TRBJ2-1; the J call may be wrong. Germline V CDR1 and CDR2: LGHDT, YNNKEL (reference sequence). The length of the CDR3 is 18 residues. CDR3 in DNA: TGTGCCAGCAGCCAAGATCGATTGGCGGGGGGGCTCTCCTACGAGCAGTTCTTC. Encoded protein: CASSQDRLAGGLSYEQFF.

The J gene is TRBJ2-1, the V gene TRBV4-1; D remains ambiguous. Trimming cost V 3 bases and J 8 bases, with 14 bases left between them. The CDR3 runs to 14 residues. The germline gives CDR1 MGHRA, CDR2 YSYEKL. As DNA, the CDR3 is TGCGCCAGCAGCCAGGTTGCTGCGAATCATGAGCAGTTCTTC. Encoded protein: CASSQVAANHEQFF.

The rearrangement joins TRBV7-4 to TRBJ1-5; D is unclear. This CDR3 is 14 amino acids long. CDR1 SGHVT and CDR2 SQSDAQ come from the germline V gene. Trimming removed 3 bases from V and 6 bases from J, with 12 bases in between. The CDR3 DNA follows: TGTGCCAGCAGCTTCCCCGGAAGAGGTCAGCCCCAGCATTTT. Its translation is CASSFPGRGQPQHF.

The rearrangement uses TRBV7-2 and TRBJ1-5; the D gene is possibly TRBD1 (5 bases). Germline V CDR1 and CDR2: SGHTA, FQGNSA. The CDR3 covers 14 residues. V was shortened by 6 bases and J by 2 bases, with 11 bases between the two germline ends. CDR3 sequence: CASRGRGGNQPQHF. The CDR3 DNA sequence: TGTGCCAGCAGAGGCCGGGGGGGCAATCAGCCCCAGCATTTT.

The chain links TRBV5-1 to TRBJ2-2; the match to TRBD2 covers 13 bases. This CDR3 is 16 amino acids long. V lost 4 bases to trimming and J lost 7 bases; unmatched junction nucleotides: 7. Germline V gene sequence: CDR1 SGHRS, CDR2 YFSETQ. DNA of the CDR3: TGCGCCAGCAGCGCAAGACTAGCGGGAGGTAACGGGGAGCTGTTTTTT. This gives the protein CASSARLAGGNGELFF.

This clonotype has more than one count but fewer than ten. The rearrangement uses TRBV2 and TRBJ2-7, with 8 bases fitting TRBD1. There are 15 residues in the CDR3. Per the germline V gene, CDR1 is SNHLY and CDR2 is FYNNEI. V was clipped by 6 bases and J by 4 bases; unmatched bases: 11. The CDR3 region has the DNA TGTGCCAGCAGCATCCAGGGGGCGTCTTCATACGAGCAGTACTTC. Translation gives CASSIQGASSYEQYF.

This clonotype showed up just a few times. The chain recombines TRBV7-9 with TRBJ2-1; D tentatively fits TRBD1 or TRBD2 (5 bases each). The CDR3 has 15 amino acids. From germline, CDR1 is SEHNR and CDR2 FQNEAQ (reference sequence). With 8 bases removed from V and 2 bases from J, the gap between germline ends came to 16 bases. The CDR3 loop is CASGPTGTTYNEQFF. CDR3 in DNA: TGTGCCAGCGGCCCGACCGGGACGACCTACAATGAGCAGTTCTTC.

V gene TRBV3-1 combines with J gene TRBJ2-7; D possibly corresponds to TRBD2 (6 bases). V was pared by 8 bases and J by 0 bases, with 20 bases between. Germline V gene lookup returns CDR1 LGHDT and CDR2 YNNKEL (reference sequence). CDR3 size: 16 residues. DNA for the CDR3: TGTGCCAGCGGCCCCGGAGGAGGGTTTCACTCCTACGAGCAGTACTTC. Protein product: CASGPGGGFHSYEQYF.

This clonotype showed up just a few times. The gene calls are TRBV27 and TRBJ2-6; 8 nucleotides agree with TRBD1. The CDR3 consists of 18 residues. Trimming at V came to 3 bases and at J to 0 bases, leaving 7 bases not matched to a gene. Germline V gene lookup returns CDR1 MNHEY and CDR2 SMNVEV (reference sequence). CDR3 loop: CASSFRDRFNSGANVLTF. CDR3 sequence (DNA): TGTGCCAGCAGTTTTCGGGACAGGTTTAACTCTGGGGCCAACGTCCTGACTTTC. Variable domain in full (rest from reference TRBV27 and TRBJ2-6): EAQVTQNPRYLITVTGKKLTVTCSQNMNHEYMSWYRQDPGLGLRQIYYSMNVEVTDKGDVPEGYKVSRKEKRNFPLILESPSPNQTSLYFCASSFRDRFNSGANVLTFGAGSRLTVL.

The chain uses TRBV29-1 and TRBJ2-7; unclear D gene. Trimming shortened V by 8 bases and J by 3 bases, and 8 bases separated the two germline ends. The V gene's germline CDR1 is SQVTM and CDR2 ANQGSEA. The CDR3 totals 10 residues. The CDR3 here is CSLTNYEQYF. The CDR3 DNA sequence: TGCAGCTTGACCAACTACGAGCAGTACTTC.

The chain links TRBV4-1 to TRBJ1-2; D gene uncertain. V lost 1 base and J 6 bases, leaving 15 bases between the germline ends. Per germline, CDR1 MGHRA and CDR2 YSYEKL. CDR3 length equals 15 residues. In DNA, the CDR3 is TGCGCCAGCAGCCAAGTATTGGAGGATATAAATGGCTACACCTTC. Protein: CASSQVLEDINGYTF.

This clonotype occurred a few times. This chain joins TRBV20-1 and TRBJ2-5, with 7 bases matching TRBD1. Trimming removed 6 bases from V and 1 base from J; junction bases left unmatched: 5. Per the germline V gene, CDR1 is DFQATT and CDR2 is SNEGSKA (reference sequence). This CDR3 spans 13 amino acids. CDR3: CSANRGPQETQYF. The CDR3 DNA sequence: TGCAGTGCAAACAGGGGTCCCCAAGAGACCCAGTACTTC.

The chain combines TRBV20-1 with TRBJ2-5, with TRBD1 identical over 7 bases. J was trimmed by 2 bases and V by 3 bases; bases with no gene match: 6. The germline V gene encodes CDR1 DFQATT and CDR2 SNEGSKA (reference sequence). The CDR3 is made up of 14 amino acids. In nucleotides, the CDR3 is TGCAGTGCTAGGCAGAACAGGGGACAAGAGACCCAGTACTTC. Encoded protein: CSARQNRGQETQYF.

This clonotype appeared many times. V is TRBV4-3 and J is TRBJ2-1, with TRBD2 identical over 8 bases. Germline CDR1 and CDR2: LGHNA and YSLEER. V lost 0 bases and J lost 5; bases outside the gene matches: 6. The CDR3 length is 16 residues. The CDR3 loop reads CASSQDATSDHNEQFF. The CDR3 DNA sequence: TGCGCCAGCAGCCAAGATGCGACTAGCGACCACAATGAGCAGTTCTTC.

This clonotype turned up a few times. The chain has TRBV20-1 and TRBJ1-1; 7 bases are shared with TRBD1. V lost 3 bases and J lost 8; bases outside the gene matches: 9. Germline CDR1 is DFQATT and CDR2 is SNEGSKA (reference sequence). This CDR3 comprises 13 residues. The CDR3 DNA follows: TGCAGTGCTAGCAGACAGGGTAGTGGCGAAGCTTTCTTT. Translated, it gives CSASRQGSGEAFF.

This clonotype was counted only a few times. The CDR3 bases are TGTGCCAGCAGCTTAACTGGGGGCGGGGGTTTGGAGACCCAGTACTTC. Encoded protein: CASSLTGGGGLETQYF. The rearrangement joins TRBV7-3 to TRBJ2-5; maybe TRBD2 (7 bases). This CDR3 region has 16 residues. CDR1 is SGHTA and CDR2 is FQGTGA in the germline V gene. V dropped 0 bases and J dropped 5 bases, with 16 bases sitting between them.

This clonotype showed up many times. The chain carries TRBV4-3 and TRBJ2-7; tentative D call: TRBD2 (5 bases). The CDR3 consists of 13 residues. V lost 1 base and J lost 4, with 8 bases in between. In germline, CDR1 is LGHNA, CDR2 YSLEER. Here the CDR3 reads CASSQAGKYEQYF. CDR3 sequence (DNA): TGCGCCAGCAGCCAAGCGGGGAAATACGAGCAGTACTTC.

This clonotype occurred many times. V is TRBV5-6 and J is TRBJ1-6, with D possibly matching TRBD1 (5 bases). The germline V gene encodes CDR1 SGHDT and CDR2 YYEEEE. The CDR3 sequence is 15 residues long. V lost 4 bases to trimming and J lost 4 bases, with 12 bases between them. CDR3 in amino acids: CASSTYRRYNSPLHF. In nucleotides, the CDR3 is TGTGCCAGCAGCACCTACAGGCGGTATAATTCACCCCTCCACTTT.

The rearrangement links TRBV9 to TRBJ2-1, with D tentatively TRBD2 (6 bases). From germline, CDR1 is SGDLS and CDR2 YYNGEE. This CDR3 has 15 amino acids. V dropped 2 bases and J dropped 3 bases, with 12 bases sitting between them. The CDR3 loop is CASSVLAERYNEQFF. The CDR3 nucleotides are TGTGCCAGCAGCGTCTTAGCGGAACGCTACAATGAGCAGTTCTTC.

This clonotype was seen more than once but under ten times. The V call is TRBV9, the J call TRBJ2-3; tentative D call: TRBD2 (5 bases). CDR3 length: 16 amino acids. Per the germline V gene, CDR1 is SGDLS and CDR2 is YYNGEE. The ends were cut back, 0 bases at V and 0 bases at J, with 11 bases in the middle. CDR3 amino acids: CASSVGASPSTDTQYF. CDR3 bases: TGTGCCAGCAGCGTAGGGGCTAGCCCTAGCACAGATACGCAGTATTTT. The full variable domain, in which reference TRBV9 and TRBJ2-3 provide the parts outside the CDR3, is DSGVTQTPKHLITATGQRVTLRCSPRSGDLSVYWYQQSLDQGLQFLIQYYNGEERAKGNILERFSAQQFPDLHSELNLSSLELGDSALYFCASSVGASPSTDTQYFGPGTRLTVL.

This clonotype came up a few times. The rearrangement uses TRBV20-1 and TRBJ1-1, with 9 positions matching TRBD1. Trimming cost V 4 bases and J 0 bases; bases outside gene matches: 3. Germline V gene lookup returns CDR1 DFQATT and CDR2 SNEGSKA (reference sequence). The CDR3 length is 14 residues. For the CDR3, the DNA is TGCAGTGCTATAAGGGACAGGGTGAACACTGAAGCTTTCTTT. As protein: CSAIRDRVNTEAFF.